This T cell receptor beta chain was profiled in a study of radiotherapy plus CTLA-4 blockade in lung cancer. Study-level information: Of all patients, more than 15% responded objectively and 25% to 40% showed disease control. Study-level points and caveats: Among blood TCR repertoires after radiotherapy plus ipilimumab, tumor-derived clones expanded.

Patients had chemo-refractory metastatic non-small-cell lung cancer and received focal radiation plus CTLA-4 blockade that used ipilimumab. Regarding this clone: No antigen is known for it.

Libraries were prepared by immunoSEQ multiplex PCR; TCRdb keeps only in-frame clonotypes and omits some of them. The sample holds some 100,000 clones; 65% to 85% are singletons and the top ten take roughly 5.2%. CDR3 length: 14 residues. Per the germline V gene, CDR1 is SNHLY and CDR2 is FYNNEI. V was clipped by 3 bases and J by 3 bases, with 9 bases between them. J is TRBJ1-5 and V is TRBV2; D gene uncertain. Specimen: peripheral blood, collected from a patient treated with radiotherapy plus ipilimumab. This sequence was found in a human donor with non-small cell lung cancer who had a partial response to radiotherapy plus ipilimumab. For the CDR3, the DNA is TGTGCCAGCAGTGAGAACAGTGTCAATCAGCCCCAGCATTTT. It encodes CASSENSVNQPQHF.